Presented here are 13 T cell receptor beta chains from one specimen sequenced in a study of blood T cells in healthy people across ages. The use of a sample-barcoded 5' primer and a J-beta primer mix characterized a second PCR of 7 to 11 cycles. TCRdb reprocessed the 5' RACE reads via MiXCR and lists one record per CDR3 protein. The data contain about 1.4 million distinct CDR3 sequences, around 59% of them singletons. The sequenced sample consisted of blood. All receptors come from a man in his late teens or twenties in good health.

The chain links TRBV12-3 or TRBV12-4 to TRBJ2-1; 8 bases line up with TRBD2. J was trimmed by 1 base and V by 2 bases; bases with no gene match: 4. The CDR3 has 16 amino acids. The chain's CDR3 is CASSLFGGASYNEQFF. For the CDR3, the DNA is TGTGCCAGCAGTTTATTCGGGGGGGCATCCTACAATGAGCAGTTCTTC.

A word on this clonotype: Relative to the germline gene, one junction end is altered; a read error may explain this. V usage is TRBV5-5 and J usage is TRBJ2-5; tentatively, D is TRBD2 (6 bases). CDR3 length equals 15 residues. Germline assignment: CDR1 SGHKS and CDR2 YYEKEE (reference sequence). In nucleotides, the CDR3 is TGTGCTAGCAGCTGGGCCCCGGGACTTCAAGAGACCCAGTACTTC. Its protein is CASSWAPGLQETQYF.

The chain links TRBV29-1 to TRBJ2-3; D is perhaps TRBD1 (5 bases). This CDR3 comprises 16 residues. Trimming pared 3 bases from V and 0 bases from J, leaving 16 bases between. Germline assignment: CDR1 SQVTM and CDR2 ANQGSEA. DNA for the CDR3: TGCAGCGTTGAGGCCCAGGGCCTTCCTAGCACAGATACGCAGTATTTT. It encodes CSVEAQGLPSTDTQYF.

This sequence joins TRBV4-1 and TRBJ1-5; the D is unclear. This CDR3 comprises 13 residues. The germline V gene encodes CDR1 MGHRA and CDR2 YSYEKL. V lost 1 base to trimming and J lost 6 bases, with 7 bases between them. The chain's CDR3 is CASSQVVSQPQHF. For the CDR3, the DNA is TGCGCCAGCAGCCAAGTTGTTAGTCAGCCCCAGCATTTT.

The genes are TRBV20-1 and TRBJ1-4; 8 bases are shared with TRBD1. Germline assignment: CDR1 DFQATT and CDR2 SNEGSKA (reference sequence). Losses at the gene ends were 6 bases for V and 5 bases for J; bases not matched to a gene: 5. The CDR3 runs to 13 residues. CDR3 bases: TGCAGTGCCATGACAGGGGTAAATGAAAAACTGTTTTTT. Its protein product is CSAMTGVNEKLFF.

This chain joins TRBV10-1 and TRBJ2-1; D remains unclear. Germline V CDR1 and CDR2: WNHNN, SYGVQD (reference sequence). The CDR3 sequence is 13 residues long. Trimming cost V 4 bases and J 7 bases, with 11 bases left between them. In nucleotides, the CDR3 is TGCGCCAGCAGTGGGGCTTTTTTGAATGAGCAGTTCTTC. Translation: CASSGAFLNEQFF.

This chain uses TRBV10-3 with TRBJ2-7; D may be TRBD1 (5 bases). Trimming cost V 2 bases and J 2 bases, with 7 bases left between them. CDR1 is ENHRY, CDR2 SYGVKD, per germline. There are 13 residues in the CDR3. CDR3 in DNA: TGTGCCATCAGTGAGGGACAAGCCTACGAGCAGTACTTC. As protein: CAISEGQAYEQYF.

This clonotype was detected a few times. V and J are TRBV9 and TRBJ2-4; D is ambiguous. The J call is doubtful: the DNA matches TRBJ2-5 better. Germline CDR1 and CDR2: SGDLS and YYNGEE. The CDR3 totals 12 residues. CDR3 protein: CASSANRETQYF. CDR3 DNA sequence: TGTGCCAGCAGCGCAAACCGAGAGACCCAGTACTTC.

This chain joins TRBV20-1 and TRBJ2-1, with 9 bases lining up with TRBD2. The CDR3 is made up of 15 amino acids. The ends lost 1 base at V and 4 bases at J; junction bases unmatched: 5. Germline-derived CDR1 and CDR2 are DFQATT and SNEGSKA (reference sequence). For the CDR3, the DNA is TGCAGTGCTAGAGTTGTCCTAGCGGGGTACAATGAGCAGTTCTTC. It yields the protein CSARVVLAGYNEQFF.

On this clonotype itself: Compared with germline, one end of the junction differs, possibly owing to a read error. The V and J genes are TRBV4-1 and TRBJ2-3, with D uncertain. Germline CDR1 MGHRA, CDR2 YSYEKL. CDR3 length: 14 amino acids. The chain's CDR3 is CASSLLPYTDTQYF. CDR3 coding DNA: TGCGCAAGCAGCCTGCTACCTTACACAGATACGCAGTATTTT.

This clonotype turned up a few times. The rearrangement joins TRBV4-2 to TRBJ2-7; D is possibly TRBD1 (6 bases). CDR1 and CDR2 (germline): LGHNA, YNFKEQ. V lost 5 bases, J lost 4 bases, and 9 bases lay in between. CDR3 size: 12 residues. The CDR3 DNA reads as TGTGCCAGCAGCGTCAGGGGATACGAGCAGTACTTC. Its translation is CASSVRGYEQYF.

In its sample, this clonotype was seen a few times. The chain links TRBV11-2 to TRBJ2-7, with D tentatively TRBD1 (5 bases). Per germline, CDR1 SGHAT and CDR2 FQNNGV. Trimming stripped 2 bases from V and 3 bases from J, with 14 bases between. CDR3 length equals 15 residues. The CDR3 region is CASSLRAGKDYEQYF. CDR3 sequence (DNA): TGTGCCAGCAGCTTAAGGGCAGGGAAGGACTACGAGCAGTACTTC.

This chain connects TRBV9 to TRBJ2-1; weak D call: TRBD2 (7 bases). Between the trimmed V and J ends, which lost 3 bases and 2 bases, there was a span of 15 bases. The CDR3 loop spans 16 amino acids. Germline CDR1 is SGDLS and CDR2 is YYNGEE. CDR3 residues: CASSARGGSAYNEQFF. For the CDR3, the DNA is TGTGCCAGCAGCGCCCGCGGGGGCTCAGCCTACAATGAGCAGTTCTTC.